The 18 T cell receptor beta chains presented below share a single source sample, sequenced in a study of beta chain features in type 1 diabetes. The isolated RNA, all of it, was reverse transcribed, so expressed TCRB transcripts were what got sequenced. Profiling relied on immunoSEQ multiplex PCR, and the TCRdb table lists in-frame clones only, not all of them. The sample consists of hundreds of thousands of clones, roughly 13% of them appearing once. Sequenced material: naive CD4+ T cells from blood. Every receptor here comes from a man younger than 30 in good health.

The genes are TRBV9 and TRBJ2-1, with 11 bases lining up with TRBD2. CDR1 is SGDLS and CDR2 is YYNGEE in the germline V gene. After removal of 0 bases from V and 0 bases from J, the junction contained 14 bases not matched to a gene. This CDR3 has 21 amino acids. CDR3 residues: CASSVGLAGGPSHRSYNEQFF. DNA for the CDR3: TGTGCCAGCAGCGTAGGGTTAGCGGGGGGGCCATCTCATCGCTCCTACAATGAGCAGTTCTTC.

V and J are TRBV18 and TRBJ1-2; the match to TRBD1 covers 7 bases. Unmatched junction bases numbered 5, after V lost 3 bases and J lost 4 bases. Germline V lookup: CDR1 KGHSH, CDR2 LQKENI. The CDR3 is 14 amino acids. CDR3 region: CASSPGTDSYGYTF. CDR3 coding DNA: TGTGCCAGCTCACCTGGGACAGACAGCTATGGCTACACCTTC.

The chain employs TRBV5-4 and TRBJ2-5; D is possibly TRBD1 (5 bases). Trimming shortened V by 3 bases and J by 3 bases, and 9 bases separated the two germline ends. The germline CDR1 and CDR2 sequences are SGHNT and YYREEE (reference sequence). CDR3 length equals 13 residues. CDR3 in amino acids: CASSSPTEETQYF. CDR3 nucleotide sequence: TGTGCCAGCAGCTCGCCGACAGAAGAGACCCAGTACTTC.

This clone was found a few times. The genes are TRBV6-5 and TRBJ2-7; D remains ambiguous. The CDR3 sequence is 12 residues long. The V and J ends lost 4 bases and 4 bases respectively, with 8 bases between them. Germline V gene lookup returns CDR1 MNHEY and CDR2 SVGAGI. The CDR3 region has the DNA TGTGCCAGCAGTTGGCAGCGATACGAGCAGTACTTC. Translated, it gives CASSWQRYEQYF.

This clone has more than one count but fewer than ten. V is TRBV28 and J is TRBJ2-2; TRBD2 matches 7 bases. The V gene's germline CDR1 is MDHEN and CDR2 SYDVKM. Losses at the gene ends were 8 bases for V and 3 bases for J; bases not matched to a gene: 6. The CDR3 is 14 residues long. CDR3 loop: CASWTSLYTGELFF. Here the CDR3 DNA reads TGTGCCAGCTGGACTAGTTTGTACACCGGGGAGCTGTTTTTT.

Only a few counts were recorded for this clone. This chain connects TRBV7-2 to TRBJ2-7; 9 nucleotides line up with TRBD1. The germline V gene encodes CDR1 SGHTA and CDR2 FQGNSA. Losses at the gene ends were 1 base for V and 2 bases for J; bases not matched to a gene: 6. The CDR3 covers 16 residues. The CDR3 spells CASSLVTGGRPYEQYF. For the CDR3, the DNA is TGTGCCAGCAGCTTAGTAACAGGGGGCAGACCCTACGAGCAGTACTTC.

The sample holds a few counts of this clone. This chain connects TRBV18 to TRBJ1-1; D gene ambiguous. CDR1 and CDR2 from the germline V gene are KGHSH and LQKENI. Trimming stripped 3 bases from V and 5 bases from J, with 7 bases between. The CDR3 is made up of 12 amino acids. The DNA for the CDR3 is TGTGCCAGCTCACCGTATGAGACTGAAGCTTTCTTT. Translation: CASSPYETEAFF. The complete variable domain, with remaining parts taken from reference TRBV18 and TRBJ1-1, reads NAGVMQNPRHLVRRRGQEARLRCSPMKGHSHVYWYRQLPEEGLKFMVYLQKENIIDESGMPKERFSAEFPKEGPSILRIQQVVRGDSAAYFCASSPYETEAFFGQGTRLTVV.

This clone was seen a handful of times. This sequence joins TRBV27 and TRBJ2-7; D is ambiguous. The CDR3 is 14 amino acids. Germline V gene data show CDR1 as MNHEY and CDR2 as SMNVEV (reference sequence). The V and J ends lost 4 bases and 3 bases respectively, with 13 bases between them. The chain's CDR3 is CASSSVGEDYEQYF. DNA for the CDR3: TGTGCCAGCAGTTCAGTCGGAGAGGACTACGAGCAGTACTTC.

The chain couples TRBV5-5 to TRBJ2-3, with 8 bases identical to TRBD1. Germline CDR1 SGHKS, CDR2 YYEKEE (reference sequence). Losses at the gene ends were 4 bases for V and 5 bases for J; bases not matched to a gene: 6. The CDR3 loop spans 14 amino acids. CDR3 residues: CASSSLQGVDTQYF. The CDR3 region has the DNA TGTGCCAGCAGCAGCCTACAGGGGGTAGATACGCAGTATTTT.

This clone was picked up a small number of times. The chain combines TRBV7-9 with TRBJ2-7, with TRBD1 as a possible D gene (6 bases). Deletions cut 6 bases from V and 7 bases from J, with 19 bases between. The CDR3 totals 14 residues. The germline V gene encodes CDR1 SEHNR and CDR2 FQNEAQ (reference sequence). The DNA of the CDR3 is TGTGCCAGCAGTCGTATGACAGGCTCTACGGAGCAGTACTTC. It codes for CASSRMTGSTEQYF.

The chain uses TRBV7-9 and TRBJ1-5; D remains ambiguous. Germline V gene data show CDR1 as SEHNR and CDR2 as FQNEAQ (reference sequence). With 2 bases removed from V and 0 bases from J, the gap between germline ends came to 8 bases. The CDR3 sequence is 15 residues long. The CDR3 loop reads CASSLNADSNQPQHF. As DNA, the CDR3 is TGTGCCAGCAGCTTAAATGCAGATAGCAATCAGCCCCAGCATTTT.

V gene TRBV30 combines with J gene TRBJ2-1, with a possible D match to TRBD2 (6 bases). CDR3 length: 15 amino acids. Between the trimmed V and J ends, which lost 0 bases and 7 bases, there was a span of 16 bases. Germline CDR1 GTSNPN, CDR2 SVGIG (reference sequence). The CDR3 here is CAWSVGSTSLNEQFF. Written as DNA, the CDR3 is TGTGCCTGGAGTGTAGGTTCGACTAGTTTAAATGAGCAGTTCTTC.

The chain has TRBV13 and TRBJ2-7; TRBD2 agrees at 12 bases. The ends lost 5 bases at V and 3 bases at J; junction bases unmatched: 8. The CDR3 totals 16 residues. CDR1 PRHDT and CDR2 FYEKMQ come from the germline V gene (reference sequence). The CDR3 loop is CASSAEGTSGLYEQYF. In nucleotides, the CDR3 is TGTGCCAGCAGCGCAGAAGGGACTAGCGGGCTCTACGAGCAGTACTTC.

CDR3 residues: CASSLDVASGGKYF. The DNA of the CDR3 is TGTGCCAGCAGCTTAGATGTGGCTAGCGGAGGCAAATACTTC. The chain employs TRBV7-2 and TRBJ2-7; 7 bases agree with TRBD2. CDR3 length: 14 residues. In germline, CDR1 is SGHTA, CDR2 FQGNSA. With 1 base clipped from V and 13 bases from J, the junction kept 13 bases outside the gene matches.

This clone came up a few times. This chain connects TRBV5-1 to TRBJ2-5; 9 nucleotides line up with TRBD2. Trimming took 0 bases from V and 4 from J; bases not matched to a gene: 4. The CDR3 spans 15 residues. CDR1 SGHRS and CDR2 YFSETQ come from the germline V gene. The CDR3 DNA follows: TGCGCCAGCAGCTTGGCAAAACTAGCGGGAGAGACCCAGTACTTC. Its translation is CASSLAKLAGETQYF.

This chain uses TRBV9 with TRBJ2-1; D perhaps matches TRBD2 (7 bases). V lost 2 bases and J 5 bases, leaving 23 bases between the germline ends. The CDR3 has 18 residues. The V gene's germline CDR1 is SGDLS and CDR2 YYNGEE. The CDR3 DNA is TGTGCCAGCAGCGTTGGAGGGGGGGCCCGAACTGGGCACAATGAGCAGTTCTTC. Its protein product is CASSVGGGARTGHNEQFF.

The rearrangement uses TRBV11-1 and TRBJ2-7, with TRBD2 matching 12 bases. Trimming removed 6 bases from V and 5 bases from J; junction bases left unmatched: 11. Germline V lookup: CDR1 SGHAT, CDR2 FQDESV (reference sequence). The CDR3 has 16 amino acids. The DNA for the CDR3 is TGTGCCAGCAGATCTGGGGCTAGCGGGAGGGCCCACGAGCAGTACTTC. Translated: CASRSGASGRAHEQYF.

This clone was counted only a few times. The chain joins TRBV5-1 to TRBJ2-4, with TRBD1 identical over 12 bases. CDR3 length equals 21 residues. From germline, CDR1 is SGHRS and CDR2 YFSETQ. V shed 0 bases and J 0 bases; nucleotides not matched to a gene: 13. CDR3 sequence: CASSLAGTGGLGTLAKNIQYF. The CDR3 DNA sequence: TGCGCCAGCAGCTTGGCCGGGACAGGGGGCCTTGGGACTCTAGCCAAAAACATTCAGTACTTC.